The 22 T cell receptor beta chains in this list originate from one sample, sequenced in a study of T-cell reconstitution after alpha-beta-depleted transplantation in children (dated by TCRdb to 2016 to 2018). The sample's treatment or condition label is to be understood as: allogeneic hematopoietic cell transplantation with graft depleted of TCRalphabeta T cells and CD19 B cells. The library was obtained by PCR. Sequencing took place on an Illumina HiSeq 2500. Molecular barcoding was employed in the preparation of TCR libraries, with unique molecular identifiers being used to normalize TCRbeta repertoire quantification. TCRdb handled the public reads itself, with Q25 trimming in fastp and clone calling in MiXCR, and kept productive beta chains. CDR3 protein sequences are deduplicated, and each keeps its most common genes and DNA. For this sample the table gives around 670,000 distinct CDR3 sequences, of which about 12% were detected only once. Jointly, the top ten make up 0.79% of the sample.

Specimen: PBMCs, collected before TCRalphabeta/CD19-depleted stem cell transplant. These TCRs come from a girl aged 2 to 10 with congenital amegakaryocytic thrombocytopenia, due to receive a stem cell transplant.

The chain carries TRBV20-1 and TRBJ2-1, with D possibly matching TRBD2 (6 bases). This CDR3 is built from 16 residues. The V end lost 1 base, the J end lost 1 base, and 14 bases lay between the germline ends. Germline CDR1 is DFQATT and CDR2 is SNEGSKA (reference sequence). Here the CDR3 DNA reads TGCAGTGCTAGAGTCTTACGGGAGTCTTCCTACAATGAGCAGTTCTTC. Protein product: CSARVLRESSYNEQFF.

The chain recombines TRBV20-1 with TRBJ2-7; 9 bases agree with TRBD2. CDR3 length equals 17 residues. Trimming removed 0 bases from V and 3 bases from J; junction bases left unmatched: 12. CDR1 and CDR2 from the germline V gene are DFQATT and SNEGSKA (reference sequence). The CDR3 coding sequence is TGCAGTGCTAGAGATACGGGGGCGGGAGGGAACTTCTACGAGCAGTACTTC. As protein: CSARDTGAGGNFYEQYF.

This chain links TRBV5-1 with TRBJ1-2, with unresolved D. The germline V gene has CDR1 SGHRS and CDR2 YFSETQ. Trimming left V 3 bases short and J 7 bases short, with 22 bases between. The CDR3 covers 16 residues. The CDR3 coding sequence is TGCGCCAGCAGCTGGTCCGTACAAAGTGAGGGATTTGGCTACACCTTC. Translated: CASSWSVQSEGFGYTF.

Ten or more counts support this clonotype. The CDR3 loop reads CSVIGFGNNEQFF. For the CDR3, the DNA is TGCAGCGTTATCGGTTTCGGCAACAATGAGCAGTTCTTC. J is TRBJ2-1 and V is TRBV29-1; D unresolved. This CDR3 region has 13 residues. Trimming left V 5 bases short and J 5 bases short, with 13 bases between. CDR1 and CDR2 (germline): SQVTM, ANQGSEA.

This clonotype was seen repeatedly, ten times or more. The J gene is TRBJ1-2, the V gene TRBV5-1, with D possibly matching TRBD1 (6 bases). This CDR3 has 15 amino acids. The V end lost 0 bases, the J end lost 1 base, and 10 bases lay between the germline ends. CDR1 SGHRS and CDR2 YFSETQ come from the germline V gene. The CDR3 protein is CASSLGQEDNYGYTF. The CDR3 DNA reads TGCGCCAGCAGCTTGGGACAGGAGGATAACTATGGCTACACCTTC. The full variable domain, its missing parts supplied by reference TRBV5-1 and TRBJ1-2, is KAGVTQTPRYLIKTRGQQVTLSCSPISGHRSVSWYQQTPGQGLQFLFEYFSETQRNKGNFPGRFSGRQFSNSRSEMNVSTLELGDSALYLCASSLGQEDNYGYTFGSGTRLTVV.

There are many counts of this clonotype. The rearrangement uses TRBV20-1 and TRBJ2-7; D is ambiguous. CDR1 DFQATT and CDR2 SNEGSKA come from the germline V gene (reference sequence). This CDR3 comprises 11 residues. Between the trimmed V and J ends, which lost 6 bases and 3 bases, there was a span of 9 bases. This CDR3 is CSAGESYEQYF. In DNA form, the CDR3 reads TGCAGTGCCGGCGAGAGCTACGAGCAGTACTTC.

The chain carries TRBV6-2 or TRBV6-3 and TRBJ2-1; D is possibly TRBD2 (6 bases). Trimming cost V 3 bases and J 0 bases, with 24 bases left between them. Germline assignment: CDR1 MNHEY and CDR2 SVGEGT. The CDR3 sequence is 20 residues long. The CDR3 bases are TGTGCCAGCAGTTATCTGGCGGCGGGACCCCCTGACCCCTCCTACAATGAGCAGTTCTTC. Its protein is CASSYLAAGPPDPSYNEQFF.

The table lists this clonotype with many counts. This chain links TRBV12-3 or TRBV12-4 with TRBJ2-3; weak D call: TRBD2 (6 bases). CDR3 size: 12 residues. V was pared by 5 bases and J by 5 bases, with 8 bases between. CDR3 loop: CASSDGGDTQYF. For the CDR3, the DNA is TGTGCCAGCAGTGACGGGGGAGATACGCAGTATTTT.

This clonotype was recorded many times. The chain uses TRBV20-1 and TRBJ2-3, with a weak D call TRBD2 (6 bases). Trimming removed 1 base at V and 2 bases at J, with 10 bases between. CDR1 is DFQATT and CDR2 is SNEGSKA in the germline V gene (reference sequence). The CDR3 runs 14 residues. This CDR3 reads CSARGSGITDTQYF. For the CDR3, the DNA is TGCAGTGCTAGAGGTAGCGGAATCACAGATACGCAGTATTTT.

This clonotype came up many times. The J gene is TRBJ2-7, the V gene TRBV7-2; D might be TRBD1 or TRBD2, each matching 5 bases. Germline loops: CDR1 SGHTA, CDR2 FQGNSA. This CDR3 comprises 17 residues. Trimming cost V 5 bases and J 5 bases, with 25 bases left between them. CDR3 region: CASSPAGGASLFNEQYF. CDR3 coding DNA: TGTGCCAGCAGCCCGGCTGGGGGTGCTAGCCTTTTCAACGAGCAGTACTTC. Together with reference TRBV7-2 and TRBJ2-7, the CDR3 gives the full variable domain: GAGVSQSPSNKVTEKGKDVELRCDPISGHTALYWYRQSLGQGLEFLIYFQGNSAPDKSGLPSDRFSAERTGGSVSTLTIQRTQQEDSAVYLCASSPAGGASLFNEQYFGPGTRLTVT.

As for this clonotype: Compared with germline, one end of the junction differs, possibly owing to a read error. The CDR3 region has the DNA TGCAGTGCTAGACCTCCGGGAGTACCTTCCTACGAGCAGTGCTTC. This translates into CSARPPGVPSYEQCF. The chain employs TRBV20-1 and TRBJ2-7; tentatively, D is TRBD2 (6 bases). Germline-derived CDR1 and CDR2 are DFQATT and SNEGSKA (reference sequence). The CDR3 loop spans 15 amino acids.

The V and J genes are TRBV12-3 or TRBV12-4 and TRBJ2-1; D is uncertain. Trimming took 2 bases from V and 8 from J, leaving 13 bases between them. The CDR3 is 14 residues long. CDR3 sequence reads: CASSLRFLRDEQFF. CDR3 DNA: TGTGCCAGCAGTTTACGTTTCCTAAGGGATGAGCAGTTCTTC.

This clonotype was detected many times. CDR3 sequence: CASSFGRNTDTQYF. The CDR3 DNA sequence: TGTGCCAGCAGTTTCGGGAGAAACACAGATACGCAGTATTTT. This sequence joins TRBV12-3 or TRBV12-4 and TRBJ2-3, with TRBD2 as a possible D gene (6 bases). This CDR3 has 14 residues. V lost 3 bases and J lost 2, with 9 bases in between.

This clonotype has only one observation. A much larger clone differs by one base, so this may be a read error. This chain joins TRBV20-1 and TRBJ2-1, with TRBD2 matching 7 bases. The CDR3 sequence is 14 residues long. CDR1 is DFQATT and CDR2 is SNEGSKA in the germline V gene (reference sequence). The V gene end was trimmed by 3 bases and the J gene end by 4 bases; junction bases not matched to a gene: 6. CDR3 DNA sequence: TGCAGTGCTAGGTACCTAGCGGAGTACAATGAGCAGTTCTTC. Its translation is CSARYLAEYNEQFF.

As regards this clonotype: Just one base apart from a much larger clone, this may be a read error. This chain connects TRBV5-1 to TRBJ2-5; 7 bases agree with TRBD2. Germline V gene lookup returns CDR1 SGHRS and CDR2 YFSETQ. This CDR3 comprises 15 residues. DNA of the CDR3: TGCGCCACCAGCTCCCAAGCGGGACTAAAAGAGACCCAGTACTTC. It yields the protein CATSSQAGLKETQYF.

This sequence joins TRBV7-9 and TRBJ2-1, with TRBD2 matching 8 bases. The CDR3 has 15 amino acids. Per germline, CDR1 SEHNR and CDR2 FQNEAQ (reference sequence). Trimming took 5 bases from V and 8 from J; bases not matched to a gene: 11. CDR3 protein: CASSPASGLLDEQFF. The CDR3 bases are TGTGCCAGCAGCCCAGCTAGCGGGCTCCTCGATGAGCAGTTCTTC. The full variable domain, in which reference TRBV7-9 and TRBJ2-1 provide the parts outside the CDR3, is DTGVSQNPRHKITKRGQNVTFRCDPISEHNRLYWYRQTLGQGPEFLTYFQNEAQLEKSRLLSDRFSAERPKGSFSTLEIQRTEQGDSAMYLCASSPASGLLDEQFFGPGTRLTVL.

This clonotype has more than one count but fewer than ten. The chain couples TRBV25-1 to TRBJ2-1, with TRBD2 matching over 8 bases. CDR1 is MGHDK and CDR2 is SYGVNS in the germline V gene. J was trimmed by 2 bases and V by 4 bases; bases with no gene match: 13. CDR3 length: 18 amino acids. CDR3 residues: CASSGQGLEGGPYNEQFF. As DNA, the CDR3 is TGTGCCAGCAGTGGCCAGGGACTAGAGGGGGGCCCCTACAATGAGCAGTTCTTC.

This clonotype was found many times. The chain is built from TRBV14 and TRBJ2-1, with a tentative D call TRBD2 (6 bases). Germline V gives CDR1 SGHDN, CDR2 FVKESK. This CDR3 comprises 15 residues. V dropped 2 bases and J dropped 8 bases, with 16 bases sitting between them. The CDR3 coding sequence is TGTGCCAGCAGCCAAACGGGACTCACCTCCCATGAGCAGTTCTTC. Encoded protein: CASSQTGLTSHEQFF.

This clonotype showed up just a few times. The chain uses TRBV10-3 and TRBJ2-1, with 14 bases that match TRBD2. Losses at the gene ends were 2 bases for V and 6 bases for J; bases not matched to a gene: 9. Per germline, CDR1 ENHRY and CDR2 SYGVKD. This CDR3 region has 18 residues. In DNA, the CDR3 is TGTGCCATCAGTGAGCCCACCGGGACTAGCGGGAGACTCAATGAGCAGTTCTTC. Protein: CAISEPTGTSGRLNEQFF.

The table lists this clonotype with many counts. The chain links TRBV6-5 to TRBJ1-4; the D is unclear. V lost 0 bases and J 6 bases, leaving 8 bases between the germline ends. The CDR3 covers 14 residues. Germline V CDR1 and CDR2: MNHEY, SVGAGI. CDR3 protein: CASSYSISDEKLFF. In DNA form, the CDR3 reads TGTGCCAGCAGTTACTCGATCAGCGATGAAAAACTGTTTTTT.

The genes are TRBV21-1 and TRBJ2-7; the table's D call TRBD1 went unverified against the DNA. TRBV21-1 is described as a pseudogene. CDR3 size: 14 residues. The CDR3 sequence: CASSRDTTGDEQYF. The DNA of the CDR3 is TGTGCCAGCAGCAGAGATACGACAGGGGACGAGCAGTACTTC.

This clonotype was recorded many times. This chain uses TRBV5-1 with TRBJ2-6; 8 bases are shared with TRBD1. The CDR3 contains 19 residues. Per the germline V gene, CDR1 is SGHRS and CDR2 is YFSETQ. J gave up 0 bases and V 8 bases, and 16 bases lay outside the gene matches. Here the CDR3 DNA reads TGCGCCAGTTTTTACTTCGAGGACAGGGTTAACTCTGGGGCCAACGTCCTGACTTTC. This gives the protein CASFYFEDRVNSGANVLTF.